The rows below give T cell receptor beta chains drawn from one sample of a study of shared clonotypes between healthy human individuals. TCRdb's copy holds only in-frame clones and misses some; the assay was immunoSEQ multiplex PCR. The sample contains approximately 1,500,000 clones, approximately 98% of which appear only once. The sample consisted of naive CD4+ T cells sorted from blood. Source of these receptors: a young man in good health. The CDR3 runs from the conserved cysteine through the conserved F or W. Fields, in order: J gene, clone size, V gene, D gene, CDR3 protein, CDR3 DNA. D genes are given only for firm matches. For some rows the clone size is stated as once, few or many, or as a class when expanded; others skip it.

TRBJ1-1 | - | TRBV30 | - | CAWSTPAGRLNTEAFF | TGTGCCTGGAGTACCCCGGCGGGCAGATTGAACACTGAAGCTTTCTTT
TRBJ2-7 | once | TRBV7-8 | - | CASSLGQVGYEQYF | TGTGCCAGCAGCTTAGGGCAGGTGGGCTACGAGCAGTACTTC
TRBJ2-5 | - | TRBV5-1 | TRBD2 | CASSTPTSRETQYF | TGCGCCAGCAGCACCCCGACTAGCAGGGAGACCCAGTACTTC
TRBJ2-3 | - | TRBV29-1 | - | CSVEFWADTQYF | TGCAGCGTTGAATTTTGGGCAGATACGCAGTATTTT
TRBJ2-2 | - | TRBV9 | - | CASSVASSTGELFF | TGTGCCAGCAGCGTAGCTTCTAGCACCGGGGAGCTGTTTTTT
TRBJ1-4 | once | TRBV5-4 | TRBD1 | CASSRGQGLGPNEKLFF | TGTGCCAGCAGCCGAGGACAGGGGCTTGGCCCTAATGAAAAACTGTTTTTT
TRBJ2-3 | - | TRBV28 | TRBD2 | CASKPGLAGMRSFTDTQYF | TGTGCCAGCAAACCGGGACTAGCGGGCATGCGGTCATTCACAGATACGCAGTATTTT
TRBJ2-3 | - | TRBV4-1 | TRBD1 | CASSQTGTGIDTQYF | TGCGCCAGCAGCCAAACGGGGACAGGGATAGATACGCAGTATTTT
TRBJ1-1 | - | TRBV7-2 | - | CASSSLEGRGTEAFF | TGTGCCAGCAGCTCACTGGAGGGAAGGGGGACTGAAGCTTTCTTT
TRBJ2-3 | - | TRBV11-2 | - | CASSSRTDTQYF | TGTGCCAGCAGCTCCCGCACAGATACGCAGTATTTT
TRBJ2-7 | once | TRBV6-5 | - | CASSPQVYYEQYF | TGTGCCAGCAGTCCACAGGTCTATTACGAGCAGTACTTC
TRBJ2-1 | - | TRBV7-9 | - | CASSGVLPGSYNEQFF | TGTGCCAGCAGCGGGGTTCTGCCGGGGTCCTACAATGAGCAGTTCTTC
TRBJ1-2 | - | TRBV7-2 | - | CASSLIGGLNYGYTF | TGTGCCAGCAGCTTAATAGGGGGGCTTAACTATGGCTACACCTTC
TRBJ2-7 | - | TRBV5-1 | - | CASSFRADSYEQYF | TGCGCCAGCAGCTTTCGGGCCGATTCTTACGAGCAGTACTTC
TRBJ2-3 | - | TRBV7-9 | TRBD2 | CASSLLGFAGAGGTDTQYF | TGTGCCAGCAGCTTATTAGGGTTTGCGGGAGCGGGGGGCACAGATACGCAGTATTTT
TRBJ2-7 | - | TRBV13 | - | CASSFQRYEQYF | TGTGCCAGCAGCTTCCAACGCTACGAGCAGTACTTC
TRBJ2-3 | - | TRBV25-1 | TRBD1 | CASRQGARDTQYF | TGTGCCAGCAGACAGGGGGCGAGAGATACGCAGTATTTT
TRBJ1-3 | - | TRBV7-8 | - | CASRGSSGNTIYF | TGTGCCAGCAGAGGATCCTCTGGAAACACCATATATTTT
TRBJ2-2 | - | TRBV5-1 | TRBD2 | CASSLGAGASNTGELFF | TGCGCCAGCAGCTTAGGAGCGGGAGCATCGAACACCGGGGAGCTGTTTTTT
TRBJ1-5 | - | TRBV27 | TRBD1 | CASSPIGTGFSWDQPQHF | TGTGCCAGCAGCCCCATTGGGACAGGATTTTCCTGGGATCAGCCCCAGCATTTT
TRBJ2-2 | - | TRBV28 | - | CASSITGELFF | TGTGCCAGCAGTATCACCGGGGAGCTGTTTTTT
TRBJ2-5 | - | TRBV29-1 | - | CSALVGGSETQYF | TGCAGCGCCCTAGTAGGGGGGTCAGAGACCCAGTACTTC
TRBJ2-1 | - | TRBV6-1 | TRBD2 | CASSEGRSGKEFF | TGTGCCAGCAGTGAAGGACGTAGCGGGAAAGAGTTCTTC
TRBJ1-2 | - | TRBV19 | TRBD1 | CASSIDIWTGFIYGYTF | TGTGCCAGTAGTATAGACATCTGGACAGGGTTCATCTATGGCTACACCTTC
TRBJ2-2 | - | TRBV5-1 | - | CATRPQGNGELFF | TGCGCCACTAGGCCTCAGGGCAACGGGGAGCTGTTTTTT
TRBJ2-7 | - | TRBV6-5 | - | CASTKNWGDEQYF | TGTGCCAGCACCAAAAACTGGGGGGACGAGCAGTACTTC
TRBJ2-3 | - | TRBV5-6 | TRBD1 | CASSLFQGATDTQYF | TGTGCCAGCAGCTTGTTCCAGGGGGCGACAGATACGCAGTATTTT
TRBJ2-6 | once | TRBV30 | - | CASFEGAGANVLTF | TGTGCCTCATTCGAGGGGGCTGGGGCCAACGTCCTGACTTTC
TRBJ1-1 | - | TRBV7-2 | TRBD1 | CASSPQLTSTGGTEAFF | TGTGCCAGCAGCCCTCAGCTGACCTCGACAGGGGGCACTGAAGCTTTCTTT
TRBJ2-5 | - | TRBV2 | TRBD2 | CASARRETGAGGVETQYF | TGTGCCAGCGCCCGGAGGGAGACTGGAGCGGGAGGAGTGGAGACCCAGTACTTC
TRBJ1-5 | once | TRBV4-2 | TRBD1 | CASSQDGTAQPQHF | TGTGCCAGCAGCCAAGATGGGACAGCCCAGCCCCAGCATTTT
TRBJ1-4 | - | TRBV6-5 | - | CASSSTPDGLGEKLFF | TGTGCCAGCAGTTCTACTCCGGACGGTTTGGGTGAAAAACTGTTTTTT
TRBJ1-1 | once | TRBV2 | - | CASRQDSPAGAFF | TGTGCCAGCCGCCAGGACAGCCCGGCAGGAGCTTTCTTT
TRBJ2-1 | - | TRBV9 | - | CASSADSRGSYNEQFF | TGTGCCAGCAGCGCCGATTCCAGGGGCTCCTACAATGAGCAGTTCTTC
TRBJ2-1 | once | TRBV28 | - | CASSLWLSGREQFF | TGTGCCAGCAGTTTATGGCTTAGCGGTCGGGAGCAGTTCTTC
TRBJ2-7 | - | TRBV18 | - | CASSPDSGTYEQYF | TGTGCCAGCTCACCCGACTCCGGAACCTACGAGCAGTACTTC
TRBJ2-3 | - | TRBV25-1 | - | CASSEEGEASLGGTQYF | TGTGCCAGCAGTGAGGAGGGAGAGGCTAGCCTCGGTGGTACGCAGTATTTT
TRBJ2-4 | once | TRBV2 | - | CASSVPLGTLAKNIQYF | TGTGCCAGCAGTGTTCCCTTGGGAACCCTAGCCAAAAACATTCAGTACTTC
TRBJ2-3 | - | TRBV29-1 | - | CSVRISPDTQYF | TGCAGCGTTAGGATTAGCCCAGATACGCAGTATTTT
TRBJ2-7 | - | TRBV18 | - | CASSPASAYEQYF | TGTGCCAGCTCACCAGCTAGCGCATACGAGCAGTACTTC
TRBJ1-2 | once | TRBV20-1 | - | CNARAPHGYTF | TGCAACGCCAGGGCCCCCCATGGCTACACCTTC
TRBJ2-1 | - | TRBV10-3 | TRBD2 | CAISKLGLAGNEQFF | TGTGCCATCAGTAAGTTGGGTCTAGCGGGCAATGAGCAGTTCTTC
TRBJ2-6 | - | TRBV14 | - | CASSPWTSGANVLTF | TGTGCCAGCAGCCCATGGACCTCTGGGGCCAACGTCCTGACTTTC
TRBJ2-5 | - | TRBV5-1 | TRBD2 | CASSLGLADLQETQYF | TGCGCCAGCAGCTTGGGGCTAGCGGACTTACAAGAGACCCAGTACTTC
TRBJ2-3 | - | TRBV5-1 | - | CASSLGQVNTDTQYF | TGCGCCAGCAGCTTGGGACAGGTAAACACAGATACGCAGTATTTT
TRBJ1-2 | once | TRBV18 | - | CASSKTSDYGYTF | TGTGCCAGCTCAAAAACTTCAGACTATGGCTACACCTTC
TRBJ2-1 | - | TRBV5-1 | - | CASSLTGQYSYNEQFF | TGCGCCAGCAGCCTTACCGGACAGTACTCCTACAATGAGCAGTTCTTC
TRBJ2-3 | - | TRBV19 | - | CASMSRDNTDTQYF | TGTGCCAGTATGTCCCGGGACAACACAGATACGCAGTATTTT
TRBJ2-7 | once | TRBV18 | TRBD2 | CASSPNSGLAGGYEQYF | TGTGCCAGCTCACCCAACAGCGGACTAGCGGGCGGCTACGAGCAGTACTTC
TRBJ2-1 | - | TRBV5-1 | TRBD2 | CASSFSGTSLNEQFF | TGCGCCAGCAGCTTCTCCGGGACTAGCCTGAATGAGCAGTTCTTC
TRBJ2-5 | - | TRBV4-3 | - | CASSQVLGGTPIQTQYF | TGCGCCAGCAGCCAAGTGCTTGGGGGCACCCCGATCCAGACCCAGTACTTC